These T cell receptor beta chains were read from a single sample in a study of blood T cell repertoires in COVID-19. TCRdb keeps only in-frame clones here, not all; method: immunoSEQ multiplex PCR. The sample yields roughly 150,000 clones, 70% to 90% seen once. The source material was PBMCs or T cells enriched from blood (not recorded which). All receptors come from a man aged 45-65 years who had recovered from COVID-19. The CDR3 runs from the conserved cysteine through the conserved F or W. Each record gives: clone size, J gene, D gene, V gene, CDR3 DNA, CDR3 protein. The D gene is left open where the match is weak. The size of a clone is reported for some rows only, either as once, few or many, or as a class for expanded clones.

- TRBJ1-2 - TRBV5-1 TGCGCCAGCAGCTTGGGGACATCCTATGGCTACACCTTC CASSLGTSYGYTF
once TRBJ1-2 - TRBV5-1 TGCGCCAGTTATGCTGGGGGGAGCCATGGCTACACCTTC CASYAGGSHGYTF
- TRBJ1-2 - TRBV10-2 TGCGCCAGCAGTGTAGGGCAGGGGTTTGGCTACACCTTC CASSVGQGFGYTF
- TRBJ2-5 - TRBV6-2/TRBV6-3 TGTGCCAGCAGTTACGGAGAGTGGGAGACCCAGTACTTC CASSYGEWETQYF
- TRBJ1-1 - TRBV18 TGTGCCAGCTCAAGTTTAGACAGAACAAACACTGAAGCTTTCTTT CASSSLDRTNTEAFF
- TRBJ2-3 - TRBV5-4 TGTGCCAGCAGCGGGAGGGGGGGGATGAAGGATACGCAGTATTTT CASSGRGGMKDTQYF
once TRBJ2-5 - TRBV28 TGTGCCACTGCTTTGAGAATACAAGAGACCCAGTACTTC CATALRIQETQYF
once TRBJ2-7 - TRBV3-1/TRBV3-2 TGTGCCAGCAGCCCCGGGAGACCCCCCTACGAGCAGTACTTC CASSPGRPPYEQYF
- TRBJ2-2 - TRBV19 TGTGCCAGTAGTATAAGGGCCCAGGAGGACACCGGGGAGCTGTTTTTT CASSIRAQEDTGELFF
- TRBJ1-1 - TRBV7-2 TGTGCCAGCAGCTTATTAGCGTCAGGGGTGAACACTGAAGCTTTCTTT CASSLLASGVNTEAFF
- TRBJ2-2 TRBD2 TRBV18 TGTGCCAGCTCATCGATTAGCGGGGGCACCGGGGAGCTGTTTTTT CASSSISGGTGELFF
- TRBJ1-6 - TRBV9 TGTGCCAGCAGCTACGACCCGGGGAAGCCCCTCCACTTT CASSYDPGKPLHF
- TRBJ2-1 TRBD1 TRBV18 TGTGCCAGCTCACCGGGACAGGGGATTGAGCAGTTCTTC CASSPGQGIEQFF